The 2 T cell receptor beta chains given below trace back to one sample, sequenced in a study of Graves' ophthalmopathy and Graves' hyperthyroidism. TCR beta CDR3 amplification used RNA transcripts. After a first-round RT-PCR with HTBI primers, a second-round multiplex PCR was run. TCRdb itself ran the multiplex PCR reads through MiXCR, one entry per CDR3 protein. The table includes 200,000 to 300,000 distinct CDR3 sequences, approximately 42% detected once. Sequenced: peripheral blood. The receptors come from an adult man with Graves' ophthalmopathy.

The chain links TRBV9 to TRBJ1-2; D may be TRBD1 (5 bases). Germline V lookup: CDR1 SGDLS, CDR2 YYNGEE. The CDR3 has 16 residues. Trimming left V 3 bases short and J 4 bases short, with 19 bases between. The CDR3 DNA follows: TGTGCCAGCAGCGGGCGATCGGGACGGATAAGCTATGGCTACACCTTC. Residues: CASSGRSGRISYGYTF.

The table lists this clonotype with many counts. The chain recombines TRBV20-1 with TRBJ2-7; D perhaps matches TRBD1 (5 bases). V lost 7 bases to trimming and J lost 2 bases, with 15 bases between them. From germline, CDR1 is DFQATT and CDR2 SNEGSKA (reference sequence). The CDR3 is 13 amino acids. CDR3: CSVQANRPYEQYF. The CDR3 nucleotides are TGCAGTGTTCAAGCGAACAGGCCCTACGAGCAGTACTTC.